These 9 T cell receptor beta chains originate from one sample sequenced in a study of shared clonotypes between healthy human individuals. Sequencing was performed with immunoSEQ multiplex PCR; in TCRdb, only in-frame clones are kept and a portion is missing. This table holds approximately 1.4 million clones, roughly 98% found once. Source material: naive CD4+ T cells sorted from blood. The subset is: CD45RA+ positively selected. Receptors originate from a man aged 30 to 39 in good health.

This clone was picked up one time. V is TRBV7-2 and J is TRBJ2-2; 10 bases line up with TRBD2. With V trimmed by 1 base and J by 5 bases, 4 bases remained unmatched. CDR1 SGHTA and CDR2 FQGNSA come from the germline V gene. The CDR3 runs 16 residues. CDR3 DNA: TGTGCCAGCAGCTTAGTTCCGGGACTAGCGACCGGGGAGCTGTTTTTT. Amino acids: CASSLVPGLATGELFF.

The chain employs TRBV27 and TRBJ1-1; 9 nucleotides agree with TRBD1. The CDR3 runs 14 residues. The V gene's germline CDR1 is MNHEY and CDR2 SMNVEV (reference sequence). V shed 10 bases, J shed 7 bases, and the junction held 13 bases outside the gene matches. CDR3 DNA: TGTGCCACCAAGGCGGACAGGGGTGGGGGTGAAGCTTTCTTT. Protein product: CATKADRGGGEAFF.

The chain employs TRBV7-9 and TRBJ1-2; TRBD1 matches at 10 bases. The CDR3 spans 14 residues. J was trimmed by 3 bases and V by 5 bases; bases with no gene match: 3. CDR1 SEHNR and CDR2 FQNEAQ come from the germline V gene (reference sequence). The CDR3 reads CASSRQGADYGYTF. The CDR3 DNA is TGTGCCAGCAGCCGACAGGGGGCGGACTATGGCTACACCTTC.

This chain uses TRBV10-2 with TRBJ2-3, with TRBD2 matching 7 bases. With 6 bases clipped from V and 2 bases from J, the junction kept 5 bases outside the gene matches. Germline V gene sequence: CDR1 WSHSY, CDR2 SAAADI. The CDR3 consists of 14 residues. CDR3 in DNA: TGCGCCAGCAGAGGAGCGGGACTCACAGATACGCAGTATTTT. Translation gives CASRGAGLTDTQYF.

CDR3 region: CASRGGRANTGELFF. The CDR3 coding sequence is TGTGCCAGCAGGGGCGGGAGGGCGAACACCGGGGAGCTGTTTTTT. The genes are TRBV28 and TRBJ2-2, with 9 nucleotides matching TRBD2. The V segment lost 6 bases and the J segment 0 bases; nucleotides outside the gene matches: 2. CDR3 length equals 15 residues. Germline CDR1 is MDHEN and CDR2 is SYDVKM.

The J gene is TRBJ2-4, the V gene TRBV28; 8 bases align to TRBD1. Trimming cost V 2 bases and J 7 bases; bases outside gene matches: 7. Germline CDR1 MDHEN, CDR2 SYDVKM. CDR3 length: 15 residues. DNA for the CDR3: TGTGCCAGCAGTTTAGGTGGGACAGGCCGGAACATTCAGTACTTC. Residues: CASSLGGTGRNIQYF.

This clone showed up just once. This chain links TRBV7-2 with TRBJ2-2, with TRBD1 matching 8 bases. Germline CDR1 reads SGHTA; CDR2 reads FQGNSA. The J segment lost 6 bases and the V segment lost 1 base, leaving 7 bases of the junction unmatched. This CDR3 has 16 amino acids. DNA of the CDR3: TGTGCCAGCAGCTTAGGAGGCAGGGGGCAAGCCGGGGAGCTGTTTTTT. It codes for CASSLGGRGQAGELFF.

The rearrangement links TRBV28 to TRBJ2-5; no firm D call. CDR3 length equals 12 residues. Trimming stripped 6 bases from V and 0 bases from J, with 5 bases between. Germline V gene data show CDR1 as MDHEN and CDR2 as SYDVKM. In DNA form, the CDR3 reads TGTGCCAGCAGAGCGAACCAAGAGACCCAGTACTTC. This sequence encodes CASRANQETQYF.

The genes are TRBV4-1 and TRBJ2-2, with D possibly matching TRBD2 (6 bases). V lost 6 bases, J lost 2 bases, and 10 bases lay in between. The length of the CDR3 is 14 residues. The germline V gene has CDR1 MGHRA and CDR2 YSYEKL. In DNA form, the CDR3 reads TGCGCCAGCAGTCTAGCGTCCAACACCGGGGAGCTGTTTTTT. Translation gives CASSLASNTGELFF.